This T cell receptor (beta chain) comes out of a study of T cells in Graves' hyperthyroidism and ophthalmopathy. RNA transcripts were the template for amplifying TCR beta CDR3 regions. Carried out on the TCR CDR3, a first-round RT-PCR used the HTBI primer set. Each CDR3 protein gets one entry after TCRdb re-called the multiplex PCR reads with MiXCR. Of 370,000 or so distinct CDR3 sequences in the sample, approximately 13% were seen once. V was pared by 5 bases and J by 12 bases, with 14 bases between. CDR3 size: 12 residues. Germline V CDR1 and CDR2: SGHTA, FQGNSA. The gene calls are TRBV7-2 and TRBJ2-1, with TRBD2 as a possible D gene (6 bases). The sample consisted of blood. The source of this sequence is a man younger than 40 with Graves' hyperthyroidism that later progressed to Graves' ophthalmopathy. The DNA of the CDR3 is TGTGCCAGCAGCGGCTTCCGGGGAGGGCAGTTCTTC. Amino acids: CASSGFRGGQFF.